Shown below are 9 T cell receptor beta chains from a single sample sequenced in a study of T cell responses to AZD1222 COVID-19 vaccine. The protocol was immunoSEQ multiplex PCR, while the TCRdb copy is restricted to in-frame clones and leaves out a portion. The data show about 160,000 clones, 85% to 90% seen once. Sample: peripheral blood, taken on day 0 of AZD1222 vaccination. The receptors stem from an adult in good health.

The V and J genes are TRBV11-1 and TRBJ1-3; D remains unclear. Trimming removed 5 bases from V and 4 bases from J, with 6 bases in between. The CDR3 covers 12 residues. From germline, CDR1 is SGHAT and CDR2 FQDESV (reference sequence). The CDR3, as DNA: TGTGCCAGCAGCGAACCCGGAAACACCATATATTTT. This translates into CASSEPGNTIYF.

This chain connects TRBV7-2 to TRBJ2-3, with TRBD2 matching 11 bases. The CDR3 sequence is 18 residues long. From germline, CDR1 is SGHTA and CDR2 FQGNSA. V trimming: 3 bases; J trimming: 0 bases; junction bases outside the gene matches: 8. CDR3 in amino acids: CASSLLAGGTSSTDTQYF. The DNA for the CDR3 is TGTGCCAGCAGCTTGCTAGCGGGAGGAACATCTAGCACAGATACGCAGTATTTT.

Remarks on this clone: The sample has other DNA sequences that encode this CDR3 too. CDR3 DNA sequence: TGTGCCACCAGCGCCGGAGGTAATCAGCCCCAGCATTTT. Protein sequence: CATSAGGNQPQHF. The chain combines TRBV24-1 with TRBJ1-5; D unresolved. There are 13 residues in the CDR3. The V end lost 7 bases, the J end lost 4 bases, and 10 bases lay between the germline ends. CDR1 is KGHDR and CDR2 is SFDVKD in the germline V gene.

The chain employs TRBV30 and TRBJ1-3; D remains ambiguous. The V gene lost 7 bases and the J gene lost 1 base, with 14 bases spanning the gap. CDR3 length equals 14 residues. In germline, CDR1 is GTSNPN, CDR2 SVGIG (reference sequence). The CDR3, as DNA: TGTGCCTCTGGTAGGCAGTCTTCTGGAAACACCATATATTTT. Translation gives CASGRQSSGNTIYF.

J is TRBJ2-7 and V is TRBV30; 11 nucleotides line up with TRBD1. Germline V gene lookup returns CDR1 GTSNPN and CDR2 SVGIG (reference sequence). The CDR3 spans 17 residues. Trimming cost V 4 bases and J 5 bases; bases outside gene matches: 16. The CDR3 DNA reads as TGTGCCTGGATATCGGGTGGAAGGACAGGGGGCAAGGACGAGCAGTACTTC. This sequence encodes CAWISGGRTGGKDEQYF.

The CDR3 here is CASSLTANYGYTF. The DNA of the CDR3 is TGTGCCAGCAGCCTAACAGCTAACTATGGCTACACCTTC. The rearrangement joins TRBV7-9 to TRBJ1-2; D not certain. The V and J ends lost 5 bases and 0 bases respectively, with 7 bases between them. The CDR3 is 13 residues long. Germline CDR1 SEHNR, CDR2 FQNEAQ (reference sequence).

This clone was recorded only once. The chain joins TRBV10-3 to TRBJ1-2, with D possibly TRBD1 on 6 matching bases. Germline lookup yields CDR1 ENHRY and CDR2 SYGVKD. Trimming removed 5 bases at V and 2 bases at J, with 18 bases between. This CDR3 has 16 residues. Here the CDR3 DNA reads TGTGCCATCAGTCTTGTATCAGGGGATAGGAACTATGGCTACACCTTC. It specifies CAISLVSGDRNYGYTF.

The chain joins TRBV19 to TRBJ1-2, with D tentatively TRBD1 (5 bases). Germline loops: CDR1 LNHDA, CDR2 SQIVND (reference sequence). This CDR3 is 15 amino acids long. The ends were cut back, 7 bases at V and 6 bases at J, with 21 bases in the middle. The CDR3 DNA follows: TGTGCCAGTATTCTAGTCCGTCAGAGGGGACATGGCTACACCTTC. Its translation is CASILVRQRGHGYTF. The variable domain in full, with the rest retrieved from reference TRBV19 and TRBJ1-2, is DGGITQSPKYLFRKEGQNVTLSCEQNLNHDAMYWYRQDPGQGLRLIYYSQIVNDFQKGDIAEGYSVSREKKESFPLTVTSAQKNPTAFYLCASILVRQRGHGYTFGSGTRLTVV.

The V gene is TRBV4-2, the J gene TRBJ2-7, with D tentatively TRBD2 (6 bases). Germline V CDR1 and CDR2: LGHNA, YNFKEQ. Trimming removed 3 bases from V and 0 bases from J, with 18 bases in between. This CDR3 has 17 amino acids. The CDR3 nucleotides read TGTGCCAGCAGCCAGGCTGGGGGACTGGGAAGCTCCTACGAGCAGTACTTC. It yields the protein CASSQAGGLGSSYEQYF.